The TCR beta chain under discussion was sequenced for a study of T cell repertoires in cytomegalovirus infection. Study summary: Indications of both CMV infection and matching HLA type were provided by public TCR beta signatures.

TCRdb re-called the reads with MiXCR, one entry per CDR3 protein. Here the sample spans around 570,000 distinct CDR3 sequences, just under 40% being singletons. The ends lost 1 base at V and 1 base at J; junction bases unmatched: 6. The germline gives CDR1 SGHDT, CDR2 YYEEEE. The CDR3 contains 16 residues. This clonotype was seen a few times. Its cognate antigen is unknown. This clonotype originated in a human donor in good health (CMV status not recorded). Some clones in this sample may be carry-over from other donors' samples. The chain joins TRBV5-6 to TRBJ2-3, with 7 bases that match TRBD2. Sequencing was performed on cultured PBMCs, taken from culture after CMV antigen stimulation. CDR3 sequence reads: CASSLFAGRGTDTQYF. CDR3 bases: TGTGCCAGCAGCTTGTTTGCTGGGAGGGGCACAGATACGCAGTATTTT. The full variable domain, rest sourced from reference TRBV5-6 and TRBJ2-3, is DAGVTQSPTHLIKTRGQQVTLRCSPKSGHDTVSWYQQALGQGPQFIFQYYEEEERQRGNFPDRFSGHQFPNYSSELNVNALLLGDSALYLCASSLFAGRGTDTQYFGPGTRLTVL.